This TCR beta chain was sequenced for a study of T cell changes during pregnancy in multiple sclerosis. Repertoires were generated with immunoSEQ multiplex PCR, while TCRdb's copy carries only in-frame clones and drops some. The table has about 50,000 clones, 90% to 95% seen once. Germline lookup yields CDR1 SGHRS and CDR2 YFSETQ. The CDR3 contains 14 residues. V dropped 7 bases and J dropped 0 bases, with 13 bases sitting between them. The source material was CD4+ T cells from peripheral blood mononuclear cells, sampled after pregnancy. The V and J genes are TRBV5-1 and TRBJ1-2; D is unclear. This receptor was identified in a female donor with multiple sclerosis, enrolled in a pregnancy study. The CDR3 DNA reads as TGCGCCAGCCAAGGGAGTGCAGCTAACTATGGCTACACCTTC. Translated, it gives CASQGSAANYGYTF.